This is a list of T cell receptor beta chains from one sample in a study of T cell responses to AZD1222 COVID-19 vaccine. Sequencing was performed with immunoSEQ multiplex PCR; in TCRdb, only in-frame clones are kept and a portion is missing. The data hold 100,000 to 150,000 clones, with roughly 88% observed a single time. The specimen comprised peripheral blood, sampled on day 0 of AZD1222 vaccination. These receptors all stem from an adult in good health. Both conserved end residues are part of each CDR3. Fields, in order: J gene, clone size, V gene, D gene, CDR3 DNA, CDR3 protein. D genes are given only for firm matches. Clone size, where shown, is once, few, many, or a class for clones that have expanded.

>TRBJ1-6|.|TRBV15|.
TGTGCCACCAGCAGAAACAGGGAATCAGGGTCACCCCTCCACTTT
CATSRNRESGSPLHF
>TRBJ1-1|.|TRBV6-1|.
TGTGCCAGCAGTGAAGCGGGGAGGAACACTGAAGCTTTCTTT
CASSEAGRNTEAFF
>TRBJ2-7|.|TRBV3-1/TRBV3-2|.
TGTGCCAGCAGCCAAGATCAGAGGGACGAGCAGTACTTC
CASSQDQRDEQYF
>TRBJ1-1|.|TRBV28|TRBD1
TGTGCCAGCAGTCCGGACAGGGAAGCTTTCTTT
CASSPDREAFF
>TRBJ1-5|.|TRBV2|.
TGTGCCAGCAGTCTCGGGACGGGGGGGAGTTTTAATCAGCCCCAGCATTTT
CASSLGTGGSFNQPQHF
>TRBJ2-7|.|TRBV4-2|TRBD2
TGTGCCAGCAGCCAGAGCGGGGGGGCCTTCTACGAGCAGTACTTC
CASSQSGGAFYEQYF
>TRBJ2-7|.|TRBV4-1|.
TGCGCCAGCAGCCAATCGGGGTATAGCTCCTACGAGCAGTACTTC
CASSQSGYSSYEQYF
>TRBJ1-2|.|TRBV24-1|.
TGTGCCACCAGTGATACCGGGACGGGCTACTATGGCTACACCTTC
CATSDTGTGYYGYTF
>TRBJ2-3|few|TRBV5-1|.
TGCGCCAGCAGCTCTGGGGGGCGGATCAACACAGATACGCAGTATTTT
CASSSGGRINTDTQYF
>TRBJ2-3|.|TRBV10-3|.
TGTGCCATCTCTGAGACAGATACGCAGTATTTT
CAISETDTQYF
>TRBJ1-1|.|TRBV3-1/TRBV3-2|TRBD1
TGTGCCAGCAGCCTCGGACAGGGAAGGACTGAAGCTTTCTTT
CASSLGQGRTEAFF
>TRBJ2-1|.|TRBV11-3|.
TGTGCCAGCAGCTTAAACGAGGTCAATGAGCAGTTCTTC
CASSLNEVNEQFF
>TRBJ2-5|once|TRBV2|.
TGTGCCAGCAGGCGGGAGACCCAGTACTTC
CASRRETQYF
>TRBJ1-2|.|TRBV5-4|.
TGTGCCAGCACACTAGGGGGGGGGCACTATGGCTACACCTTC
CASTLGGGHYGYTF
>TRBJ2-1|.|TRBV9|TRBD1
TGTGCCAGCAGCATTCAGGGGGCGAGTTACAATGAGCAGTTCTTC
CASSIQGASYNEQFF
>TRBJ1-2|.|TRBV19|TRBD1
TGTGCCAGTAGTGATCAGAAATCACCGGGACAGGGGCGGGACTATGGCTACACCTTC
CASSDQKSPGQGRDYGYTF
>TRBJ1-5|.|TRBV16|.
TGTGCCAGCAGCCACGGCCGGGACTCCAACCAGGGGATAGCCCAGCATTTT
CASSHGRDSNQGIAQHF
>TRBJ1-6|.|TRBV5-1|TRBD1
TGCGCCAGCAGTGGACAGGGAAGCTCACCCCTCCACTTT
CASSGQGSSPLHF
>TRBJ2-3|few|TRBV19|TRBD1
TGTGCCAGTAAGGGGACAGGGGTCACAGATACGCAGTATTTT
CASKGTGVTDTQYF
>TRBJ2-7|.|TRBV5-1|TRBD1
TGCGCCAGCAGCCAAAGGACAGGGGGTGAGGAGCAGTACTTC
CASSQRTGGEEQYF
>TRBJ2-7|.|TRBV29-1|.
TGCAGCGTTGTAGGAGACAGCAACTACGAGCAGTACTTC
CSVVGDSNYEQYF
>TRBJ1-1|few|TRBV12-3/TRBV12-4|TRBD1
TGTGCCAGCAGCCAACAGGGGGACACTGAAGCTTTCTTT
CASSQQGDTEAFF
>TRBJ2-3|.|TRBV7-3|.
TGTGCCAGCAGCTTCTCGGGCACAGATACGCAGTATTTT
CASSFSGTDTQYF
>TRBJ2-6|once|TRBV7-2|.
TGTGCCAGCAGCTTAGAAGGGACCTCTGGGGCCAACGTCCTGACTTTC
CASSLEGTSGANVLTF
>TRBJ2-3|.|TRBV11-2|TRBD2
TGTGCCAGCGATAGCGGGAGCCCCGCCACAGATACGCAGTATTTT
CASDSGSPATDTQYF
>TRBJ2-5|.|TRBV9|.
TGTGCCAGCAGCGTAGAGGGTCGAGTACAAGAGACCCAGTACTTC
CASSVEGRVQETQYF
>TRBJ1-2|.|TRBV7-2|TRBD1
TGTGCCAGCAGTTATACAGGGGCGGATGGCTACACCTTC
CASSYTGADGYTF
>TRBJ2-7|.|TRBV19|.
TGTGCCAGTAGTATAGATCTAGGTTTAGGCTACGAGCAGTACTTC
CASSIDLGLGYEQYF
>TRBJ2-3|.|TRBV5-4|.
TGTGCCAGCAGCTTGGGAATCAACGAGGGGGGCACAGATACGCAGTATTTT
CASSLGINEGGTDTQYF
>TRBJ1-5|.|TRBV5-6|.
TGTGCCAGCAGCTTGGGCCAGCCGGGCAATCAGCCCCAGCATTTT
CASSLGQPGNQPQHF
>TRBJ2-7|few|TRBV5-5|.
TGTGCCAGCAGCTTTACGTTCCAGCTTTACACCTACGAGCAGTACTTC
CASSFTFQLYTYEQYF
>TRBJ1-5|.|TRBV7-9|.
TGTGCCAGCAGCCCCGATGGGCACAGCAATCAGCCCCAGCATTTT
CASSPDGHSNQPQHF